Listed below are T cell receptor beta chains from one sample, sequenced in a study of blood T cell repertoires in COVID-19. Libraries were prepared by immunoSEQ multiplex PCR; TCRdb keeps only in-frame clonotypes and omits some of them. This table holds roughly 180,000 clones, roughly 80% found once. The specimen was PBMCs or T cells enriched from blood (not recorded which). These receptors originate from a woman aged 40 to 50 with acute COVID-19. Each CDR3 is given with its conserved first and last residue. Fields, in order: clone size, J gene, D gene, V gene, CDR3 protein, CDR3 DNA. A D gene is named only where the DNA matches it firmly. Not all rows give a size; the values are once, few, many and, for expanded clones, a class.

clone_size: few; j_call: TRBJ1-1; d_call: .; v_call: TRBV6-6; cdr3_aa: CASSSDRPNTEAFF; cdr3_nt: TGTGCCAGCAGTTCCGACAGGCCTAACACTGAAGCTTTCTTT
clone_size: .; j_call: TRBJ2-3; d_call: .; v_call: TRBV6-4; cdr3_aa: CASSGQAQYF; cdr3_nt: TGTGCCAGCAGTGGACAGGCGCAGTATTTT
clone_size: .; j_call: TRBJ2-4; d_call: .; v_call: TRBV7-2; cdr3_aa: CASSLGGIRKNIQYF; cdr3_nt: TGTGCCAGCAGCTTAGGCGGAATCCGCAAAAACATTCAGTACTTC
clone_size: .; j_call: TRBJ2-7; d_call: .; v_call: TRBV9; cdr3_aa: CASSYNPGSSSYEQYF; cdr3_nt: TGTGCCAGCAGCTACAATCCGGGATCAAGCTCCTACGAGCAGTACTTC
clone_size: .; j_call: TRBJ2-5; d_call: .; v_call: TRBV7-8; cdr3_aa: CASSHDTGVQETQYF; cdr3_nt: TGTGCCAGCAGCCACGACACAGGAGTCCAAGAGACCCAGTACTTC
clone_size: .; j_call: TRBJ1-1; d_call: .; v_call: TRBV9; cdr3_aa: CASSGKRQDYTEAFF; cdr3_nt: TGTGCCAGCAGTGGGAAGCGGCAGGATTACACTGAAGCTTTCTTT
clone_size: .; j_call: TRBJ2-1; d_call: .; v_call: TRBV2; cdr3_aa: CASSELALSSYNEQFF; cdr3_nt: TGTGCCAGCAGTGAATTAGCACTAAGCTCCTACAATGAGCAGTTCTTC
clone_size: .; j_call: TRBJ1-3; d_call: TRBD1; v_call: TRBV5-4; cdr3_aa: CASSLDLGQGYSGNTIYF; cdr3_nt: TGTGCCAGCAGCTTGGACTTGGGACAGGGCTATTCTGGAAACACCATATATTTT
clone_size: .; j_call: TRBJ1-1; d_call: .; v_call: TRBV6-5; cdr3_aa: CASDWFGNTEAFF; cdr3_nt: TGTGCCAGCGACTGGTTCGGGAACACTGAAGCTTTCTTT
clone_size: .; j_call: TRBJ1-3; d_call: .; v_call: TRBV5-1; cdr3_aa: CASSAGSSGNTIYF; cdr3_nt: TGCGCCAGCAGCGCAGGGTCCTCTGGAAACACCATATATTTT
clone_size: .; j_call: TRBJ2-1; d_call: .; v_call: TRBV19; cdr3_aa: CASSIGLAVYNEQFF; cdr3_nt: TGTGCCAGTAGTATAGGGTTAGCCGTGTACAATGAGCAGTTCTTC
clone_size: .; j_call: TRBJ2-1; d_call: .; v_call: TRBV5-1; cdr3_aa: CASSDPGNEQFF; cdr3_nt: TGCGCCAGCAGCGACCCGGGGAATGAGCAGTTCTTC
clone_size: .; j_call: TRBJ2-2; d_call: TRBD2; v_call: TRBV6-5; cdr3_aa: CASSLPGLARGELFF; cdr3_nt: TGTGCCAGCAGTCTACCGGGACTAGCGCGCGGGGAGCTGTTTTTT
clone_size: .; j_call: TRBJ2-5; d_call: TRBD2; v_call: TRBV11-3; cdr3_aa: CASRLRQTSGSAETQYF; cdr3_nt: TGTGCCAGCAGACTCCGACAGACTAGCGGGAGCGCAGAGACCCAGTACTTC